Shown below are 26 T cell receptor beta chains from a single sample sequenced in a study of blood T cell repertoires in COVID-19. The data were produced by immunoSEQ multiplex PCR, yet TCRdb's version contains in-frame clones alone and is incomplete. The sample includes approximately 260,000 clones, roughly 80% seen only once; the top ten take 3% to 4%. Input material: peripheral blood. All receptors come from a middle-aged woman with active or convalescent COVID-19.

This chain connects TRBV5-6 to TRBJ1-5; no firm D call. CDR1 is SGHDT and CDR2 is YYEEEE in the germline V gene. This CDR3 has 15 amino acids. Trimming left V 0 bases short and J 0 bases short, with 7 bases between. The CDR3 DNA is TGTGCCAGCAGCTTGGGACATTATAGCAATCAGCCCCAGCATTTT. Encoded protein: CASSLGHYSNQPQHF.

This clone occurred a few times. The chain has TRBV12-2 and TRBJ1-5; the DNA was not compared with TRBD1, the D call given in the table. TRBV12-2 constitutes a pseudogene. CDR3 length: 15 amino acids. The CDR3 loop is CASRPLDRGKQPQHF. The CDR3 DNA sequence: TGTGCAAGTCGACCATTGGACAGGGGAAAGCAGCCCCAGCATTTT.

V gene TRBV30 combines with J gene TRBJ1-5; TRBD1 matches at 8 bases. This CDR3 region has 14 residues. CDR1 and CDR2 from the germline V gene are GTSNPN and SVGIG (reference sequence). The J segment lost 6 bases and the V segment lost 1 base, leaving 5 bases of the junction unmatched. Written as DNA, the CDR3 is TGTGCCTGGAGTGGGGTCACAGGGGGTCAGCCCCAGCATTTT. It encodes CAWSGVTGGQPQHF.

In the case of this clone: In the same sample, other DNA sequences code for this CDR3. This rearrangement joins TRBV5-4 to TRBJ2-3; no clear D gene. This CDR3 region has 14 residues. V was shortened by 2 bases and J by 1 base, with 8 bases between the two germline ends. Per germline, CDR1 SGHNT and CDR2 YYREEE (reference sequence). Here the CDR3 reads CASSFPTGTDTQYF. For the CDR3, the DNA is TGTGCCAGCAGCTTTCCGACTGGCACAGATACGCAGTATTTT. Filled out from reference TRBV5-4 and TRBJ2-3, the complete variable domain reads ETGVTQSPTHLIKTRGQQVTLRCSSQSGHNTVSWYQQALGQGPQFIFQYYREEENGRGNFPPRFSGLQFPNYSSELNVNALELDDSALYLCASSFPTGTDTQYFGPGTRLTVL.

This chain joins TRBV5-4 and TRBJ2-5; possibly TRBD1 for D (7 bases). This CDR3 has 17 amino acids. Between the trimmed V and J ends, which lost 3 bases and 1 base, there was a span of 19 bases. Germline V lookup: CDR1 SGHNT, CDR2 YYREEE (reference sequence). CDR3 region: CASSWQRGRGAQETQYF. In DNA form, the CDR3 reads TGTGCCAGCAGCTGGCAGAGAGGCAGGGGGGCCCAAGAGACCCAGTACTTC.

This clone has only one observation. The V and J genes are TRBV15 and TRBJ1-4, with D uncertain. The CDR3 totals 16 residues. V lost 6 bases and J lost 4, with 18 bases in between. The V gene's germline CDR1 is LNHNV and CDR2 YYDKDF (reference sequence). CDR3 coding DNA: TGTGCCACCAGGCCTCATTCCCTTGAGGGTAATGAAAAACTGTTTTTT. Its protein is CATRPHSLEGNEKLFF.

The genes are TRBV6-6 and TRBJ1-1, with D hard to call. Trimming cost V 10 bases and J 3 bases, with 9 bases left between them. CDR3 size: 11 residues. The V gene's germline CDR1 is MNHNY and CDR2 SVGAGI (reference sequence). The CDR3 spells CATVSDTEAFF. In nucleotides, the CDR3 is TGTGCCACCGTCTCGGACACTGAAGCTTTCTTT.

This clone occurred a few times. This rearrangement joins TRBV10-1 to TRBJ2-1, with D unclear. The CDR3 is 14 residues long. V shed 0 bases and J shed 4 bases, with 7 bases lying between them. Germline loops: CDR1 WNHNN, CDR2 SYGVQD (reference sequence). The CDR3 spells CASSESMEYNEQFF. The CDR3 nucleotides are TGCGCCAGCAGTGAGTCGATGGAGTACAATGAGCAGTTCTTC.

The chain has TRBV11-2 and TRBJ2-7, with 9 bases lining up with TRBD2. The CDR3 spans 15 residues. J lost 0 bases, V lost 5 bases, and 5 bases had no gene match. CDR1 is SGHAT, CDR2 FQNNGV, per germline. The CDR3 nucleotides read TGTGCCAGCAGCCTGACTAGCGGAAGCTCCTACGAGCAGTACGTC. This gives the protein CASSLTSGSSYEQYV.

The chain carries TRBV5-1 and TRBJ1-1, with D uncertain. There are 14 residues in the CDR3. Germline values: CDR1 SGHRS, CDR2 YFSETQ. Trimming removed 0 bases from V and 4 bases from J, with 10 bases in between. DNA of the CDR3: TGCGCCAGCAGCTTGGATCCAGCGATCACTGAAGCTTTCTTT. Translating gives CASSLDPAITEAFF.

The genes are TRBV3-1 (or the pseudogene TRBV3-2) and TRBJ1-3, with D uncertain. Per the germline V gene, CDR1 is LGHDT and CDR2 is YNNKEL (reference sequence). The CDR3 covers 14 residues. Trimming shortened V by 3 bases and J by 0 bases, and 6 bases separated the two germline ends. CDR3 bases: TGTGCCAGCAGCCAGATCGGCTCTGGAAACACCATATATTTT. Amino acid sequence: CASSQIGSGNTIYF.

In its sample, this clone was seen once. The chain employs TRBV28 and TRBJ2-3; D is possibly TRBD1 (6 bases). The length of the CDR3 is 12 residues. Germline V gene sequence: CDR1 MDHEN, CDR2 SYDVKM. Trimming stripped 8 bases from V and 7 bases from J, with 13 bases between. The CDR3 sequence is CASRQGYHTQYF. DNA for the CDR3: TGTGCCAGCCGTCAGGGGTACCATACGCAGTATTTT.

CDR3: CASSSGTGAGTNEKLFF. The CDR3 DNA follows: TGCGCCAGCAGTTCCGGGACAGGGGCTGGGACTAATGAAAAACTGTTTTTT. The chain joins TRBV5-1 to TRBJ1-4, with 10 bases identical to TRBD1. Germline V gene data show CDR1 as SGHRS and CDR2 as YFSETQ. CDR3 length equals 17 residues. V gave up 5 bases and J gave up 2 bases; unmatched junction bases: 9.

The gene calls are TRBV3-1 (or the pseudogene TRBV3-2) and TRBJ1-1; D is ambiguous. This CDR3 region has 14 residues. V was cut by 4 bases and J by 1 base, with 10 bases left in between. CDR1 LGHDT and CDR2 YNNKEL come from the germline V gene (reference sequence). In DNA form, the CDR3 reads TGTGCCAGCAGCCGGGTTTCGGGGAACACTGAAGCTTTCTTT. Its translation is CASSRVSGNTEAFF.

This clone was counted a few times. J is TRBJ2-7 and V is TRBV13; 8 nucleotides match TRBD1. The CDR3 is 14 residues long. CDR1 and CDR2 (germline): PRHDT, FYEKMQ (reference sequence). The junction had 9 bases not matched to a gene; V was cut back by 5 bases and J by 6 bases. The CDR3 sequence: CASSPWDRSSEQYV. In nucleotides, the CDR3 is TGTGCCAGCAGCCCGTGGGACAGGTCGTCCGAGCAGTACGTC.

This clone was found once. The chain carries TRBV12-3 or TRBV12-4 and TRBJ1-1, with TRBD1 matching 9 bases. After removal of 6 bases from V and 10 bases from J, the junction contained 9 bases not matched to a gene. This CDR3 has 13 amino acids. CDR3 sequence reads: CASRSAGTGSAFF. CDR3 DNA: TGTGCCAGCAGGTCGGCAGGGACAGGGTCAGCTTTCTTT.

V gene TRBV5-6 combines with J gene TRBJ2-5; tentatively, D is TRBD1 (6 bases). CDR3 length: 13 residues. Trimming shortened V by 2 bases and J by 5 bases, and 10 bases separated the two germline ends. Germline lookup yields CDR1 SGHDT and CDR2 YYEEEE. CDR3 sequence (DNA): TGTGCCAGCAGCTTTACAGGGTCGGAGACCCAGTACTTC. Amino acids: CASSFTGSETQYF.

The table lists this clone with a few counts. This chain links TRBV5-1 with TRBJ1-1, with TRBD1 as a possible D gene (5 bases). Trimming shortened V by 0 bases and J by 4 bases, and 10 bases separated the two germline ends. There are 14 residues in the CDR3. Germline V gives CDR1 SGHRS, CDR2 YFSETQ. The chain's CDR3 is CASSLDPQGTEAFF. In DNA, the CDR3 is TGCGCCAGCAGCTTGGATCCGCAGGGCACTGAAGCTTTCTTT.

The chain uses TRBV9 and TRBJ2-3, with TRBD1 matching 8 bases. The CDR3 is 18 amino acids. From germline, CDR1 is SGDLS and CDR2 YYNGEE. The V and J ends lost 1 base and 0 bases, in that order; junction bases with no gene match: 10. In nucleotides, the CDR3 is TGTGCCAGCAGCGTATCAGGGGGCGTTTACTCTAGCACAGATACGCAGTATTTT. It specifies CASSVSGGVYSSTDTQYF.

The CDR3 nucleotides are TGTGCCAGCAGTACGACACCACAAGAGACCCAGTACTTC. Amino acid sequence: CASSTTPQETQYF. The chain employs TRBV12-3 or TRBV12-4 and TRBJ2-5; D is uncertain. CDR3 length: 13 residues. V lost 5 bases to trimming and J lost 2 bases, with 9 bases between them.

Of note for this clone: The junction departs from the called germline gene at one end, perhaps through a read error. The J gene is TRBJ2-2, the V gene TRBV6-5; D perhaps matches TRBD1 (6 bases). Germline CDR1 MNHEY, CDR2 SVGAGI. The CDR3 contains 15 residues. In DNA form, the CDR3 reads TGTGCCAGCACCTACAGGGTCGCGAAGACCGGGGAGCTGTTTTTT. As protein: CASTYRVAKTGELFF.

The genes are TRBV18 and TRBJ1-5; D gene ambiguous. Trimming removed 6 bases from V and 0 bases from J, with 12 bases in between. The CDR3 is made up of 15 amino acids. Germline V gives CDR1 KGHSH, CDR2 LQKENI. The CDR3 DNA reads as TGTGCCAGCTCTAACGTCCAGGATAGCAATCAGCCCCAGCATTTT. Translation: CASSNVQDSNQPQHF.

The CDR3 region has the DNA TGTGCCAGCAGTACCCGACAGGGATGGTCCCCCCTCCACTTT. It codes for CASSTRQGWSPLHF. The chain recombines TRBV28 with TRBJ1-6, with 7 bases fitting TRBD1. CDR1 and CDR2 (germline): MDHEN, SYDVKM. V was clipped by 5 bases and J by 13 bases; unmatched bases: 11. The CDR3 consists of 14 residues.

This CDR3 reads CSAQNYGYTF. In nucleotides, the CDR3 is TGCAGTGCTCAGAACTATGGCTACACCTTC. The chain carries TRBV20-1 and TRBJ1-2; D ambiguous. V shed 5 bases and J shed 2 bases, with 3 bases lying between them. The CDR3 length is 10 residues. CDR1 is DFQATT and CDR2 is SNEGSKA in the germline V gene (reference sequence).

V is TRBV5-1 and J is TRBJ1-5, with D uncertain. The V end lost 3 bases, the J end lost 0 bases, and 10 bases lay between the germline ends. This CDR3 contains 15 residues. Germline CDR1 and CDR2: SGHRS and YFSETQ. CDR3 protein: CASSYAGASNQPQHF. CDR3 coding DNA: TGCGCCAGCAGCTACGCGGGCGCTAGCAATCAGCCCCAGCATTTT.

With regard to this clone: In the same sample, other DNA sequences code for this CDR3. J is TRBJ2-1 and V is TRBV15, with D maybe TRBD2 (8 bases). The CDR3 is made up of 21 amino acids. Germline CDR1 and CDR2: LNHNV and YYDKDF (reference sequence). Between the trimmed V and J ends, which lost 0 bases and 3 bases, there was a span of 27 bases. The CDR3 DNA sequence: TGTGCCACCAGCAGAGATAGGTACCAGGGGGTTGGAGCGGGGGTCTACAATGAGCAGTTCTTC. This encodes CATSRDRYQGVGAGVYNEQFF.